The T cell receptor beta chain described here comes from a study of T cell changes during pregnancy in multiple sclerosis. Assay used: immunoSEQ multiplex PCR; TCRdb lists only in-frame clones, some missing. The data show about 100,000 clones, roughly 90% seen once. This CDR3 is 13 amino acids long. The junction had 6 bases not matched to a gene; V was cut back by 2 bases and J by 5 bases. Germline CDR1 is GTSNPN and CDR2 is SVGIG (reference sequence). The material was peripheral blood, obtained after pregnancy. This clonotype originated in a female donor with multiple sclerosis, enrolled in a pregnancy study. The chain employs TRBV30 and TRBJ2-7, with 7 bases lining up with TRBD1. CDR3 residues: CAWSNDRENEQYF. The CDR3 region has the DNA TGTGCCTGGAGTAACGACAGGGAAAACGAGCAGTACTTC.